This T cell receptor beta chain was obtained from a study of cytomegalovirus exposure and HLA in healthy donors listed by TCRdb under 2017. Broadly, across the study: According to an earlier analysis of a few hundred of the donors, about 179 million T cells yielded 117 million unique TCR beta sequences and less than 300 Gb of sequence data. Roughly 300 gigabases of sequencing data and around 80 million unique TCR sequences made up an early release that covered approximately 620 HLA-typed donors. Of the roughly 410 genotyped donors, roughly 80% were placed in the genetic ancestry cluster associated with self-reported Caucasian donors. The study aimed to test whether signatures of past pathogen exposure could be identified by cataloging public T cell receptors. The T cell repertoires of several hundred subjects were profiled by immunosequencing and related to cytomegalovirus serostatus. Besides the first cohort of 666 subjects, a separate validation cohort made up of 120 different subjects was used. High-throughput TCR immunosequencing, statistical association of individual TCRs with disease status, and machine learning were combined to predict cytomegalovirus infection status. A later analysis re-analyzed previously published TCR beta repertoires from approximately 700 donors and added high-resolution HLA genotyping to study TCR occurrence patterns. In the later analysis, no new phenotypic data were used to find candidate immune exposures; instead, reliance was placed on TCR beta sequences and their occurrence across donors. An earlier analysis of around 540 of the donors applied high-throughput TCR beta sequencing to assess whether each TCR beta V gene segment acted as functional or pseudogenic. Donor age, sex, ethnicity and CMV serostatus were compiled alongside the repertoire data. In a later genetic analysis, genome-wide SNP genotypes for about three fifths of the roughly 670 donors were used, and that subset was treated as a discovery cohort. All discovery cohort repertoires had been generated using a single sequencing platform. Class I and class II HLA loci were covered by the typing at four-digit resolution. Typing coverage varied by locus: roughly 620-640 donors for A, B, C, DRB1 and DQB1; roughly 500 for DQA1; approximately 610 for DPA1; approximately 490 for DPB1. Because of strong linkage in the cohort, five DR-DQ haplotypes were treated as single units for association and clustering. Across roughly 420 genotyped donors of the cohort, an average of about 220,000 unique TCR beta nucleotide sequences per donor were sequenced, and roughly 18% of those sequences were non-productive. Overall results and qualifications from the work: Immune exposure information for the cohort was limited to CMV serostatus. Broadly in line with IMGT annotations, most TCR beta V segments showed up in productive rearrangements about 90% or about 30% of the time in an earlier analysis of a few hundred of the donors. A later analysis found that TCR association rates varied across HLA loci, with DRB1 alleles showing the most associated TCRs and HLA-C alleles the fewest. Strong co-occurrence of HLA alleles, especially DR and DQ, made assigning TCR associations to individual alleles difficult. In vitro tests confirmed that a few of the cytomegalovirus-associated TCR beta chains recognize cytomegalovirus antigens. A further reported finding was that TCR beta sequences accurately predicted the HLA-A and HLA-B alleles for most subjects in the first cohort. In a later analysis, HLA-associated TCR beta chains showed more clonal expansion and lower generation probabilities than non-associated chains that were equally common. Because counts were too low, roughly 16 rarely observed V segments, including chromosome 9 orphons, were left out of the earlier analysis of roughly 600 of the donors. Most CMV-associated TCR beta chains appeared to be HLA-restricted in a later analysis, and the HLA associations seemed to be driven largely by CMV exposure. A total of roughly 160 TCR beta chains were listed by the study as associated with cytomegalovirus. A later analysis reported that several top co-occurrence clusters appeared linked to parvovirus B19, influenza, CMV and Epstein-Barr virus. At a false discovery rate of 0.05, a later analysis linked about 17,000 TCR beta sequences to specific HLA alleles. While some public TCRs were present in many individuals, most TCR sequences turned up only very rarely across donors. In a later genetic analysis, a missense DCLRE1C variant was associated with V-gene and J-gene trimming of TCR beta chains, and the association was replicated in an independent cohort. A later genetic analysis reported fewer N-insertions in productive TCRs among donors in an Asian-associated ancestry cluster than the 666-donor mean. The presence/absence analyses assumed that sequencing depth was roughly uniform across donors, and that assumption may not be true. The authors suggested that the approach could potentially be generalized to other disease states and immunological phenotypes. In both the original and validation cohorts, the classifier was reported to diagnose cytomegalovirus status with high specificity and sensitivity. Because HLA typing was missing for some donors at each locus, association tests included only the typed subset. The cohort was sequenced for TCR beta chains only, and without alpha or paired-chain data the features that could be detected were limited. Linkage disequilibrium might explain the correlated functional status among segregating V segments, but an unknown experimental factor could not be excluded. Some IMGT-functional V segments, including TRBV6-2 and TRBV6-3, could not be distinguished by the 87-base-pair reads and were therefore excluded. A cluster of highly shared sequence variants was judged likely to be a technical artifact of the sequencing pipeline.

Libraries were constructed by the immunoSEQ multiplex PCR assay. A mixture of 60 forward primers for TCR Vbeta segments and 13 reverse primers for TCR Jbeta segments was used in the multiplex PCR. Amplification of the CDR3 region of rearranged TCR beta genes was performed with a multiplex PCR assay on genomic DNA. Amplified TCR beta libraries were sequenced as 87-base-pair reads on the Illumina HiSeq System. Per the authors' processing: A later analysis counted about 82 million unique TCR beta chains across the 640 or so repertoires, and around 9.9 million of these chains were shared by at least two donors. Raw reads were error-corrected and collapsed into unique sequences by a nearest-neighbor algorithm in which closely related sequences were merged to remove PCR and sequencing errors. CDR3 sequences were aligned to IMGT reference sequences to assign V, D and J gene segments. Each retained sequence needed at least a six-nucleotide match to both a V gene segment and a J gene segment. Rearrangements were classified as productive when the CDR3 lacked stop codons and remained in frame with V and J, and all other rearrangements were classified as non-productive. Following IMGT convention, CDR3 was defined as the stretch from the second conserved V-encoded cysteine to the conserved J-encoded phenylalanine. The earlier analysis of a few hundred of the donors excluded any sequence lacking an unambiguous match to a single V gene segment. In an earlier analysis of roughly 600 of the donors, a V segment was called functional when productive rearrangements were above 56.7%, and segregating when the standard deviation between donors exceeded 5%. A statistical classification framework was developed to diagnose cytomegalovirus status using the catalog of TCR beta chain sequences. A later analysis assigned V and J genes by comparing TCR nucleotide sequences with IMGT/GENE-DB human TR gene sequences. A later analysis assigned CDR3 sequences and most-parsimonious VDJ recombination scenarios with the TCRdist pipeline. In a later analysis, each TCR beta chain was defined by its CDR3 amino acid sequence together with its V-gene family, and reads without a unique V-gene family were excluded. A later analysis removed several hundred highly shared, low-generation-probability nucleotide sequences to deal with suspected cross-contamination and a sequencing artifact. For each public chain, a later analysis derived a clonal expansion index from normalized ranks of inferred template counts within each repertoire. Generation probabilities in a later analysis came from a VDJ recombination model fitted to out-of-frame rearrangements, and those results were checked against IGoR. A later analysis scored TCR-TCR, TCR-HLA and TCR-CMV co-occurrence with hypergeometric tests, applying a repertoire-size bias correction to TCR pairs. A later analysis estimated false discovery rates by permuting HLA or CMV assignments 20 times. In a later analysis, co-occurring TCRs were grouped using DBSCAN, with TCRdist sequence similarity added in when clustering inside HLA-allele-positive subsets. Repertoires with fewer than 30,000 or more than 120,000 public chains, plus five repertoires with anomalous nucleotide sharing, were excluded from co-occurrence clustering. The table comes from immuneACCESS by way of TCRdb, which keeps in-frame sequences with V and J called. Part of the clones is missing from these tables; in studies checked, under half for an unresolved V gene and the rest for unknown reasons. The V and J calls and clone size come from that table; D and trimming were worked out from the DNA. The sample table holds tens of thousands of clones, of which 60% to 85% were seen once. Jointly, the top ten make up over 4.5% of the sample.

The cohort comprised several hundred healthy bone marrow donors. At the time of sampling, every cohort member was nominally healthy, though immune exposures that went unrecorded were likely present. The donor tested CMV seropositive, placing the donor among the 250 to 300 seropositive members of the cohort. Every donor gave a peripheral blood sample, and the peripheral blood mononuclear cells from that sample were used for TCR beta sequencing. The Qiagen DNeasy Blood Extraction Kit was used to extract genomic DNA from the blood cell samples. Sequences MGHRA (CDR1) and YSYEKL (CDR2) are obtained from the germline V gene. The junction shows trimming of 1 base on V and 4 bases on J, and the gene matches do not reach 6 bases of it. The CDR3 spans 16 residues, from the cysteine through the phenylalanine. Kept here is only the CDR3 DNA, which spans 48 bases and is read in frame from base 1. This clone was observed a few times. Which antigen it targets is not known. No much larger clone exists at a distance of one base, and base qualities are not known.

The sequenced material came from PBMCs. The sequence was collected from a man younger than 35 in good health and CMV-seropositive. The rearrangement combines TRBV4-1 with TRBJ1-2, and TRBD1 matches 10 of the central bases. The DNA is TGCGCCAGCAGCCAAGTGGGACAGGGGTTTCGCTATGGCTACACCTTC. This codes for CASSQVGQGFRYGYTF.